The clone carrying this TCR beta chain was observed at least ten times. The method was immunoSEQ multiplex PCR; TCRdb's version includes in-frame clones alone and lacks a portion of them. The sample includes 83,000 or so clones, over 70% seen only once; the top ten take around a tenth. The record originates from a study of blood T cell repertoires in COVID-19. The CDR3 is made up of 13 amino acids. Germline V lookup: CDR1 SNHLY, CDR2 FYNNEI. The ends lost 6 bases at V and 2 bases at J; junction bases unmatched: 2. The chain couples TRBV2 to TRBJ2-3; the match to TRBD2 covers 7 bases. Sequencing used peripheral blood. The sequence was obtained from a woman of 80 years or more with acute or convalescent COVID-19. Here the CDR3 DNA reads TGTGCCAGCAGAAGGGACTACACAGATACGCAGTATTTT. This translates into CASRRDYTDTQYF.